This T cell receptor (beta chain) was sequenced in a study of blood T cell repertoires in COVID-19. About the research overall: Donors in the United States, Italy and Spain gave samples during acute or convalescent COVID-19. Sample material is recorded as cDNA or gDNA derived from T cells, B-cell-depleted T cells, or PBMCs.

Repertoires were generated with immunoSEQ multiplex PCR, while TCRdb's copy carries only in-frame clones and drops some. Among approximately 75,000 clones listed, around 84% were seen once. This clone occurred a few times. The receptor was derived from a woman aged 80 or over with acute or convalescent COVID-19. The sample comprised peripheral blood.

This CDR3 is CASNVQGRTEAFF. DNA of the CDR3: TGTGCCAGCAACGTGCAGGGGCGAACTGAAGCTTTCTTT. V usage is TRBV6-5 and J usage is TRBJ1-1; perhaps TRBD1 as D (6 bases). Looked up from germline, CDR1 is MNHEY and CDR2 is SVGAGI. This CDR3 comprises 13 residues. Trimming took off 7 bases at V and 5 bases at J, with 14 bases between the two ends.